This T cell receptor (beta chain) was sequenced during a study of T-cell memory formation after mild COVID-19. Germline assignment: CDR1 DFQATT and CDR2 SNEGSKA (reference sequence). This CDR3 is 14 amino acids long. Trimming cost V 2 bases and J 7 bases; bases outside gene matches: 7. Study-level points and caveats: Researchers could not confirm that second-wave clones peaking on day 37 targeted SARS-CoV-2.

A few counts support this clonotype. Its antigen is not identified. TCRdb ran MiXCR on the 5' RACE reads and lists one entry per CDR3 protein. This table has 100,000 to 150,000 distinct CDR3 sequences, approximately 15% appearing once. This receptor was identified in a man younger than 35 who had mild COVID-19 (a few samples of this study predate the infection). Cell type and time point are not known. The chain is built from TRBV20-1 and TRBJ1-4, with 7 bases fitting TRBD1. The source material was PBMCs or a T cell subset sorted from them (not recorded which). The CDR3 region is CSARRQGVVEKLFF. The DNA for the CDR3 is TGCAGTGCTAGACGACAGGGAGTTGTTGAAAAACTGTTTTTT.